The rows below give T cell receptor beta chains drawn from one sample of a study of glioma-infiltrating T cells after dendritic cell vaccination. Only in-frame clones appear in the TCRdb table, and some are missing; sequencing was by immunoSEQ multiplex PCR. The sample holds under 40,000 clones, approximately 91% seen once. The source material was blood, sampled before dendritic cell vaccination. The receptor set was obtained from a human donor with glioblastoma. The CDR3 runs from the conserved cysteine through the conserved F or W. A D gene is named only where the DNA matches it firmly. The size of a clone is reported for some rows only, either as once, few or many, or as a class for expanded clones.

CDR3 protein: CASSPGQGNPGELFF
CDR3 DNA: TGCGCCAGCAGCCCGGGACAGGGGAACCCCGGGGAGCTGTTTTTT
V gene: TRBV5-1
J gene: TRBJ2-2
clone size: once
D gene: TRBD1

CDR3 protein: CASRQNGYTF
CDR3 DNA: TGCGCCAGCAGGCAGAATGGCTACACCTTC
V gene: TRBV23-1
J gene: TRBJ1-2
clone size: NA
D gene: NA

CDR3 protein: CASTVLYEQYF
CDR3 DNA: TGTGCCAGCACCGTTCTTTACGAGCAGTACTTC
V gene: TRBV6-5
J gene: TRBJ2-7
clone size: few
D gene: NA

CDR3 protein: CATSSSAYNEQFF
CDR3 DNA: TGTGCCACTTCGTCGTCCGCCTACAATGAGCAGTTCTTC
V gene: TRBV19
J gene: TRBJ2-1
clone size: NA
D gene: NA

CDR3 protein: CASSPTRQTYGYTF
CDR3 DNA: TGTGCCAGCAGTCCCACAAGACAGACCTATGGCTACACCTTC
V gene: TRBV27
J gene: TRBJ1-2
clone size: NA
D gene: NA

CDR3 protein: CASRLGRSGVYEQYF
CDR3 DNA: TGTGCCAGCAGACTCGGACGGTCGGGGGTCTACGAGCAGTACTTC
V gene: TRBV6-1
J gene: TRBJ2-7
clone size: few
D gene: NA

CDR3 protein: CASSFEAGISTDTQYF
CDR3 DNA: TGTGCCAGCAGCTTCGAAGCGGGGATCAGCACAGATACGCAGTATTTT
V gene: TRBV7-9
J gene: TRBJ2-3
clone size: NA
D gene: TRBD2

CDR3 protein: CASSSGTRTNEQFF
CDR3 DNA: TGTGCCAGCAGCTCCGGGACTAGGACGAATGAGCAGTTCTTC
V gene: TRBV7-9
J gene: TRBJ2-1
clone size: NA
D gene: TRBD2

CDR3 protein: CASRVEGGTDTQYF
CDR3 DNA: TGTGCCAGCAGGGTTGAGGGGGGGACAGATACGCAGTATTTT
V gene: TRBV6-1
J gene: TRBJ2-3
clone size: NA
D gene: NA

CDR3 protein: CASSFDGAYEQYF
CDR3 DNA: TGTGCCAGCAGTTTCGACGGGGCCTACGAGCAGTACTTC
V gene: TRBV27
J gene: TRBJ2-7
clone size: NA
D gene: NA

CDR3 protein: CASRTTSGGGGELFF
CDR3 DNA: TGTGCCAGCAGGACGACTAGCGGGGGAGGCGGGGAGCTGTTTTTT
V gene: TRBV6-1
J gene: TRBJ2-2
clone size: NA
D gene: TRBD2

CDR3 protein: CASSLSGGVKTGELFF
CDR3 DNA: TGTGCCAGCAGCCTAAGCGGGGGGGTAAAAACCGGGGAGCTGTTTTTT
V gene: TRBV7-9
J gene: TRBJ2-2
clone size: NA
D gene: TRBD2

CDR3 protein: CASSRGQGGSTGELFF
CDR3 DNA: TGCGCCAGCAGTCGTGGGCAGGGAGGGAGCACCGGGGAGCTGTTTTTT
V gene: TRBV4-1
J gene: TRBJ2-2
clone size: NA
D gene: TRBD2

CDR3 protein: CASSPPGSGQGAYEQYF
CDR3 DNA: TGTGCCAGCTCACCACCGGGAAGTGGACAGGGGGCCTACGAGCAGTACTTC
V gene: TRBV18
J gene: TRBJ2-7
clone size: NA
D gene: TRBD1

CDR3 protein: CASSLAGSSYEQYF
CDR3 DNA: TGTGCCAGCAGCTTAGCCGGGAGCTCCTACGAGCAGTACTTC
V gene: TRBV11-2
J gene: TRBJ2-7
clone size: NA
D gene: NA

CDR3 protein: CAWSRTGTETQYF
CDR3 DNA: TGTGCCTGGAGCCGGACAGGGACAGAGACCCAGTACTTC
V gene: TRBV30
J gene: TRBJ2-5
clone size: NA
D gene: TRBD1

CDR3 protein: CASSKIGQGSSYNSPLHF
CDR3 DNA: TGTGCCAGTAGTAAAATAGGACAGGGGAGCTCCTATAATTCACCCCTCCACTTT
V gene: TRBV19
J gene: TRBJ1-6
clone size: NA
D gene: TRBD1

CDR3 protein: CASSIPPGEAFF
CDR3 DNA: TGTGCCAGCAGCATACCCCCGGGGGAAGCTTTCTTT
V gene: TRBV6-1
J gene: TRBJ1-1
clone size: NA
D gene: NA

CDR3 protein: CSVGSGERGYTF
CDR3 DNA: TGCAGCGTTGGATCAGGGGAGAGGGGCTACACCTTC
V gene: TRBV29-1
J gene: TRBJ1-2
clone size: NA
D gene: NA

CDR3 protein: CASSRVVSSYNEQFF
CDR3 DNA: TGTGCCAGCAGTCGGGTGGTCAGCTCCTACAATGAGCAGTTCTTC
V gene: TRBV6-5
J gene: TRBJ2-1
clone size: NA
D gene: NA

CDR3 protein: CASSYGQFNEKLFF
CDR3 DNA: TGTGCCAGCAGTTACGGGCAATTCAATGAAAAACTGTTTTTT
V gene: TRBV6-5
J gene: TRBJ1-4
clone size: NA
D gene: NA

CDR3 protein: CASSTWSDEQFF
CDR3 DNA: TGTGCCAGTAGTACCTGGAGCGATGAGCAGTTCTTC
V gene: TRBV19
J gene: TRBJ2-1
clone size: NA
D gene: NA

CDR3 protein: CASSLGLGPQPQHF
CDR3 DNA: TGTGCCAGCAGCTTAGGTCTTGGGCCTCAGCCCCAGCATTTT
V gene: TRBV7-2
J gene: TRBJ1-5
clone size: NA
D gene: NA

CDR3 protein: CASSYGGEGGYTF
CDR3 DNA: TGTGCCAGCAGTTACGGGGGGGAGGGTGGCTACACCTTC
V gene: TRBV6-6
J gene: TRBJ1-2
clone size: NA
D gene: NA

CDR3 protein: CASSFDAWGLRGYTF
CDR3 DNA: TGTGCCAGCAGCTTCGATGCATGGGGGCTGAGGGGCTACACCTTC
V gene: TRBV5-6
J gene: TRBJ1-2
clone size: once
D gene: NA